The source of this TCR beta chain is a study of human T cells and chemical hapten exposure. Each CDR3 protein is one row after TCRdb ran MiXCR on the RACE reads. The profile covers 80,000 to 100,000 distinct CDR3 sequences, with around 12% appearing a single time and 2.1% taken by the ten largest. The study, taken as a whole, reports: Compared to controls, expanded TCRs made significantly more large clusters of similar CDR3s.

Time point here: patch test 1, 2 weeks after DPC sensitization. Treatment reported: therapeutic diphenylcyclopropenone sensitization with weekly scalp DPC. As regards this clonotype: The antigen remains unidentified.

The TCR comes from a woman aged 40 to 49 with alopecia areata. Some clones in this sample may be carry-over from other donors' samples. This specimen consisted of whole blood, obtained in connection with sensitization to the hapten diphenylcyclopropenone (DPC).

The CDR3 DNA sequence: TGTGCCACGCAAACAGGGGCGGATGGCTACACCTTC. This codes for CATQTGADGYTF. V and J are TRBV12-3 or TRBV12-4 and TRBJ1-2, with 7 bases fitting TRBD1. The CDR3 has 12 amino acids. The V gene end was trimmed by 10 bases and the J gene end by 6 bases; junction bases not matched to a gene: 8.